The 13 T cell receptor beta chains presented below share a single source sample, sequenced in a study of radiation and T cells in renal cell carcinoma (dated by TCRdb to about 2020). Libraries came from the immunoSEQ multiplex PCR assay. As stored in TCRdb, this immuneACCESS dataset retains in-frame rearrangements with V and J assigned. A fraction of the clones does not appear; measured against another copy, unresolved V genes explain less than half of the discrepancy, and the remainder lacks a known reason. This sample holds about 160,000 clones; about 87% were observed only once. 4.1% of the sample lies in the top ten. Read against the paper, the sample's time point label means: baseline pretreatment blood. According to the study, the label for this sample's treatment or condition signals: 15 Gy SBRT to primary tumor, nephrectomy 4 weeks later. Material: blood, obtained from a patient whose treatment included radiotherapy and nephrectomy. The receptors stem from a woman in her 70s with renal cell carcinoma.

The chain recombines TRBV19 with TRBJ2-2; no reliable D call. Trimming took off 2 bases at V and 9 bases at J, with 10 bases between the two ends. Germline V gene lookup returns CDR1 LNHDA and CDR2 SQIVND (reference sequence). The CDR3 runs to 13 residues. CDR3 loop: CASSISSGRELFF. In nucleotides, the CDR3 is TGTGCCAGTAGTATATCTTCAGGTCGGGAGCTGTTTTTT.

The V call is TRBV30, the J call TRBJ1-3; D may be TRBD1 (6 bases). The CDR3 runs 14 residues. In germline, CDR1 is GTSNPN, CDR2 SVGIG (reference sequence). V was trimmed by 8 bases and J by 3 bases, leaving 17 bases between them. The CDR3 sequence: CAVSRGTNGNTIYF. In DNA, the CDR3 is TGTGCCGTCTCTAGGGGGACCAATGGAAACACCATATATTTT.

This clone was observed a handful of times. The rearrangement links TRBV6-5 to TRBJ1-2; TRBD1 matches 9 bases. Trimming cost V 6 bases and J 6 bases; bases outside gene matches: 11. Germline CDR1 and CDR2: MNHEY and SVGAGI. CDR3 length: 15 amino acids. This CDR3 is CASRTTGGSRDGYTF. The CDR3 nucleotides read TGTGCCAGCAGAACCACAGGGGGCTCTAGGGATGGCTACACCTTC.

V is TRBV4-1 and J is TRBJ1-4; perhaps TRBD1 as D (5 bases). This CDR3 is 16 amino acids long. V gave up 3 bases and J gave up 1 base, with 12 bases separating them. Per the germline V gene, CDR1 is MGHRA and CDR2 is YSYEKL. CDR3 sequence reads: CASSHPIRVTNEKLFF. The DNA for the CDR3 is TGCGCCAGCAGCCACCCGATCAGGGTAACTAATGAAAAACTGTTTTTT.

This clone was counted between two and nine times. This chain connects TRBV5-1 to TRBJ2-7, with D unclear. The CDR3 contains 12 residues. CDR1 is SGHRS, CDR2 YFSETQ, per germline. V lost 1 base and J lost 4, with 6 bases in between. CDR3 protein: CASSLIGYEQYF. The CDR3 DNA reads TGCGCCAGCAGCTTGATAGGATACGAGCAGTACTTC. Filled out from reference TRBV5-1 and TRBJ2-7, the complete variable domain reads KAGVTQTPRYLIKTRGQQVTLSCSPISGHRSVSWYQQTPGQGLQFLFEYFSETQRNKGNFPGRFSGRQFSNSRSEMNVSTLELGDSALYLCASSLIGYEQYFGPGTRLTVT.

The gene calls are TRBV5-6 and TRBJ1-2; D remains unclear. The germline V and J ends were trimmed by 4 bases and 3 bases, with 13 bases remaining between them. In germline, CDR1 is SGHDT, CDR2 YYEEEE. The CDR3 consists of 14 residues. The CDR3 protein is CASSLGTGYYGYTF. The CDR3 nucleotides read TGTGCCAGCAGCCTAGGTACTGGGTACTATGGCTACACCTTC.

The chain links TRBV19 to TRBJ2-6; D gene ambiguous. CDR1 and CDR2 from the germline V gene are LNHDA and SQIVND (reference sequence). This CDR3 contains 15 residues. Trimming stripped 3 bases from V and 0 bases from J, with 6 bases between. In nucleotides, the CDR3 is TGTGCCAGTAGTATCTCCTCCTCTGGGGCCAACGTCCTGACTTTC. As protein: CASSISSSGANVLTF. The variable domain in full, completed from reference TRBV19 and TRBJ2-6, reads DGGITQSPKYLFRKEGQNVTLSCEQNLNHDAMYWYRQDPGQGLRLIYYSQIVNDFQKGDIAEGYSVSREKKESFPLTVTSAQKNPTAFYLCASSISSSGANVLTFGAGSRLTVL.

The V gene is TRBV5-4, the J gene TRBJ1-3; possibly TRBD1 for D (5 bases). This CDR3 contains 15 residues. Per germline, CDR1 SGHNT and CDR2 YYREEE (reference sequence). V dropped 4 bases and J dropped 0 bases, with 11 bases sitting between them. The CDR3 loop is CASSVGTPSGNTIYF. The CDR3 coding sequence is TGTGCCAGCAGCGTGGGGACTCCCTCTGGAAACACCATATATTTT.

The chain couples TRBV9 to TRBJ2-1; D remains unclear. The CDR3 contains 13 residues. Looked up from germline, CDR1 is SGDLS and CDR2 is YYNGEE. Deletions cut 2 bases from V and 2 bases from J, with 5 bases between. Here the CDR3 DNA reads TGTGCCAGCAGCGTCGCGGCCTACAATGAGCAGTTCTTC. Translation gives CASSVAAYNEQFF.

In its sample, this clone was seen once. The rearrangement uses TRBV19 and TRBJ2-5, with 10 bases aligning to TRBD2. This CDR3 has 16 amino acids. V lost 4 bases and J lost 1; bases outside the gene matches: 6. Germline CDR1 is LNHDA and CDR2 is SQIVND (reference sequence). CDR3 DNA: TGTGCCAGTAGTACCCCGGGACTAGCGACCCAAGAGACCCAGTACTTC. Amino acids: CASSTPGLATQETQYF. The full variable domain, with the rest looked up from reference TRBV19 and TRBJ2-5, is DGGITQSPKYLFRKEGQNVTLSCEQNLNHDAMYWYRQDPGQGLRLIYYSQIVNDFQKGDIAEGYSVSREKKESFPLTVTSAQKNPTAFYLCASSTPGLATQETQYFGPGTRLLVL.

The CDR3 DNA reads TGTGCCAGCTCACTCGGGGGCGGAATCACAGATACGCAGTATTTT. Residues: CASSLGGGITDTQYF. The V gene is TRBV18, the J gene TRBJ2-3; the D call may be TRBD1 or TRBD2 (6 bases each). Trimming removed 4 bases at V and 2 bases at J, with 13 bases between. This CDR3 region has 15 residues. Germline V CDR1 and CDR2: KGHSH, LQKENI.

This clone is a singleton in its sample. A read error may account for a junction end that differs from germline. The V and J genes are TRBV7-7 and TRBJ2-1, with D perhaps TRBD2 (6 bases). Per the germline V gene, CDR1 is SSHAT and CDR2 is FNYEAQ (reference sequence). This CDR3 comprises 13 residues. CDR3 region: CASSPGGANEQFF. CDR3 sequence (DNA): TGTGCTAGCAGCCCCGGGGGAGCTAATGAGCAGTTCTTC.

The gene calls are TRBV5-5 and TRBJ2-7; weak D call: TRBD1 (6 bases). Germline CDR1 SGHKS, CDR2 YYEKEE (reference sequence). The CDR3 runs to 16 residues. Trimming left V 5 bases short and J 1 base short, with 19 bases between. In DNA, the CDR3 is TGTGCCAGCAGTATAAATAGACAGGCTCCTTCCTACGAGCAGTACTTC. Protein: CASSINRQAPSYEQYF.